The 13 T cell receptor beta chains given below trace back to one sample, sequenced in a study of human T cells and chemical hapten exposure. TCRdb re-called the RACE reads through MiXCR, storing one row per CDR3 protein. The sample holds about 96,000 distinct CDR3 sequences, around 9.3% seen once. The time point is: patch test 2, 6 weeks after DPC sensitization. Documented treatment: therapeutic diphenylcyclopropenone sensitization with weekly scalp DPC. This specimen was whole blood, taken in connection with sensitization to the hapten diphenylcyclopropenone (DPC). These receptors all come from a woman in her thirties or forties with alopecia areata. Some clones in this sample may be carry-over from other donors' samples.

This clonotype was seen more than once but under ten times. The gene calls are TRBV9 and TRBJ2-1; D not certain. V was clipped by 4 bases and J by 8 bases, with 10 bases between them. The CDR3 is made up of 12 amino acids. Germline CDR1 is SGDLS and CDR2 is YYNGEE. The CDR3 here is CASSPSLDEQFF. CDR3 nucleotides: TGTGCCAGCAGCCCTTCCCTCGATGAGCAGTTCTTC.

This clonotype was counted ten times or more. The chain links TRBV5-1 to TRBJ1-2, with 7 bases matching TRBD1. The trim removed 2 bases at V and 4 bases at J, leaving 8 bases unmatched. This CDR3 is built from 15 residues. CDR1 SGHRS and CDR2 YFSETQ come from the germline V gene. The CDR3 here is CASSFRQGLSYGYTF. The CDR3 DNA reads TGCGCCAGCAGCTTTCGACAGGGACTCAGCTATGGCTACACCTTC. The variable domain in full, completed from reference TRBV5-1 and TRBJ1-2, reads KAGVTQTPRYLIKTRGQQVTLSCSPISGHRSVSWYQQTPGQGLQFLFEYFSETQRNKGNFPGRFSGRQFSNSRSEMNVSTLELGDSALYLCASSFRQGLSYGYTFGSGTRLTVV.

The table lists this clonotype with many counts. The V and J genes are TRBV18 and TRBJ2-1; the match to TRBD2 covers 13 bases. This CDR3 contains 15 residues. The ends lost 0 bases at V and 8 bases at J; junction bases unmatched: 1. From germline, CDR1 is KGHSH and CDR2 LQKENI. CDR3 DNA: TGTGCCAGCTCACCACCAACTAGCGGGAGGGATGAGCAGTTCTTC. Translation: CASSPPTSGRDEQFF.

In this sample, this clonotype turned up many times. The chain carries TRBV5-1 and TRBJ2-1, with a tentative D call TRBD2 (6 bases). Germline V gene lookup returns CDR1 SGHRS and CDR2 YFSETQ. The CDR3 extends over 13 amino acids. The V end lost 4 bases, the J end lost 9 bases, and 14 bases lay between the germline ends. The CDR3 region has the DNA TGCGCCAGCAGCGCAGAGTGGGGAGGTGAGCAGTTCTTC. Encoded protein: CASSAEWGGEQFF.

The V gene is TRBV25-1, the J gene TRBJ2-6; weak D call: TRBD1 (5 bases). This CDR3 spans 14 amino acids. CDR1 and CDR2 (germline): MGHDK, SYGVNS. With 6 bases removed from V and 2 bases from J, the gap between germline ends came to 8 bases. The CDR3 bases are TGTGCCAGCAGGGGGCCCACTGGGGCCAACGTCCTGACTTTC. Translating gives CASRGPTGANVLTF.

In its sample, this clonotype was seen once. V usage is TRBV7-3 and J usage is TRBJ2-5, with TRBD1 identical over 7 bases. With V trimmed by 6 bases and J by 1 base, 2 bases remained unmatched. This CDR3 comprises 13 residues. Germline V gene data show CDR1 as SGHTA and CDR2 as FQGTGA. This chain's CDR3 is CASSRDSQETQYF. CDR3 coding DNA: TGTGCCAGCAGTAGGGACAGCCAAGAGACCCAGTACTTC.

This clonotype was found many times. This sequence joins TRBV28 and TRBJ1-2, with no clear D. With 4 bases removed from V and 8 bases from J, the gap between germline ends came to 11 bases. Germline V lookup: CDR1 MDHEN, CDR2 SYDVKM. This CDR3 is built from 12 residues. The CDR3: CASSSQSRGYTF. The CDR3 coding sequence is TGTGCCAGCAGTTCCCAGTCGAGAGGCTACACCTTC.

This clonotype was observed many times. V is TRBV20-1 and J is TRBJ1-6, with a possible D match to TRBD1 (5 bases). Trimming took off 3 bases at V and 6 bases at J, with 15 bases between the two ends. CDR3 length: 15 residues. The germline V gene encodes CDR1 DFQATT and CDR2 SNEGSKA (reference sequence). The CDR3 DNA reads TGCAGTGCTAGCTCCTTGACAGTCAGTAATTCACCCCTCCACTTT. Protein: CSASSLTVSNSPLHF.

This clonotype was detected ten times or more. The DNA of the CDR3 is TGTGCCAGCAGTTCTCAGGGGGCGGTAGCTTTCTTT. Amino acids: CASSSQGAVAFF. V usage is TRBV6-6 and J usage is TRBJ1-1; 8 nucleotides agree with TRBD1. The CDR3 runs 12 residues. Trimming removed 4 bases from V and 10 bases from J; junction bases left unmatched: 5. Germline CDR1 is MNHNY and CDR2 is SVGAGI (reference sequence).

This clonotype was detected only a few times. This chain uses TRBV21-1 with TRBJ2-7; the D call in the table, TRBD1, was not verified against the DNA. TRBV21-1 is described as a pseudogene. This CDR3 is 16 amino acids long. This CDR3 is CASSRPSGGESYEQYF. The CDR3 nucleotides read TGTGCCAGCAGTCGGCCCTCAGGGGGGGAGTCCTACGAGCAGTACTTC.

This clonotype was detected many times. The chain combines TRBV29-1 with TRBJ1-1; 8 positions agree with TRBD1. Germline assignment: CDR1 SQVTM and CDR2 ANQGSEA. Unmatched junction bases numbered 7, after V lost 7 bases and J lost 6 bases. This CDR3 has 12 amino acids. The CDR3 DNA follows: TGCAGCGCTAGGACAGGGAGAGCTGAAGCTTTCTTT. Its translation is CSARTGRAEAFF.

The rearrangement links TRBV2 to TRBJ1-4; 7 nucleotides match TRBD1. The CDR3 consists of 14 residues. Germline CDR1 and CDR2: SNHLY and FYNNEI. V shed 6 bases, J shed 3 bases, and the junction held 4 bases outside the gene matches. CDR3 in amino acids: CASSLQGSNEKLFF. CDR3 in DNA: TGTGCCAGCAGCCTACAGGGGTCTAATGAAAAACTGTTTTTT.

This clonotype was found many times. The chain is built from TRBV20-1 and TRBJ2-3; TRBD1 aligns across 7 bases. This CDR3 comprises 15 residues. The V gene's germline CDR1 is DFQATT and CDR2 SNEGSKA (reference sequence). V trimming: 1 base; J trimming: 2 bases; junction bases outside the gene matches: 6. The CDR3 nucleotides read TGCAGTGCTAGAGTGTTGGACAGGACCACAGATACGCAGTATTTT. This translates into CSARVLDRTTDTQYF.